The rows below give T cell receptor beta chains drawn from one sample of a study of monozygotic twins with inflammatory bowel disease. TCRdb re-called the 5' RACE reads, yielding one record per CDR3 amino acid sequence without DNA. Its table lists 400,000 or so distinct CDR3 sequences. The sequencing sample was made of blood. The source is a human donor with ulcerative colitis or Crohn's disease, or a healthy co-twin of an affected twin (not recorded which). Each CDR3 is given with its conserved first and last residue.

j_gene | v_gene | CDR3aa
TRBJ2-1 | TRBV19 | CASSHSGRSSYNEQFF
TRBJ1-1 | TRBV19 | CASRRWDMNTEAFF
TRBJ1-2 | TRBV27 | CASKQGSAYGYTF
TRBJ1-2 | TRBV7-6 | CASSLDGDSSGGYTF
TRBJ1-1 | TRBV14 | CASSQVAWNTEAFF
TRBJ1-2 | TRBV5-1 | CANSRTWDSGFYTF
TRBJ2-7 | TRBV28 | CASSTTGDLTYEQYF
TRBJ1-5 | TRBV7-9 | CASSSAGRGNQPQHF
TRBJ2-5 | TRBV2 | CASRVAGETQYF
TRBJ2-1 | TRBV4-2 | CASSHDRSSYNEQFF
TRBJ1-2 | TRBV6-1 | CASTPNRDINGYTF
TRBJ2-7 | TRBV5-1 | CASSLGSFAGTYEQYF
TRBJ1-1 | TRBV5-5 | CASSIGLLNTEAFF
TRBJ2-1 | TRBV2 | CASKVTGYNEQFF
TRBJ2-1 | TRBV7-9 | CASTFTLWNEQFF
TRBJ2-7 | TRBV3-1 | CASSQVGRGPYEQYF
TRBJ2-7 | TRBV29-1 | CSVGEAAPYEQYF